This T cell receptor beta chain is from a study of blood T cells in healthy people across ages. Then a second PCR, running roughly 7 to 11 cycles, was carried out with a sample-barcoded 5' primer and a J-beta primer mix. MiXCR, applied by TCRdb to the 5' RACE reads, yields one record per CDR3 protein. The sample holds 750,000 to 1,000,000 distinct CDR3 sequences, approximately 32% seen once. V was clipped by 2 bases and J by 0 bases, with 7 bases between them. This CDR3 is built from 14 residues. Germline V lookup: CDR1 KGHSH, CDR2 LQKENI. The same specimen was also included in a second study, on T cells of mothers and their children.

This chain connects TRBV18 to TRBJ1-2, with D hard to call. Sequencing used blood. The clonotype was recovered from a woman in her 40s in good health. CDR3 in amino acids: CASSPGSANYGYTF. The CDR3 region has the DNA TGTGCCAGCTCACCAGGGTCAGCTAACTATGGCTACACCTTC.